The 6 T cell receptor beta chains given below trace back to one sample, sequenced in a study of blood T cells in healthy people across ages. Through a sample-barcoded 5' primer and a J-beta primer mix, a second PCR was run for about 6 to 11 cycles. MiXCR, applied by TCRdb to the 5' RACE reads, yields one record per CDR3 protein. This table holds around 1,100,000 distinct CDR3 sequences, under 40% found once. The sample taken for sequencing was blood. The origin of the receptors is a young man in good health.

Turning to this clonotype: Sequence at one end of the junction differs from germline and may be a read error. V is TRBV7-3 and J is TRBJ1-1; D is unclear. Germline CDR1 is SGHTA and CDR2 is FQGTGA. This CDR3 is built from 13 residues. The chain's CDR3 is CVSSPLVGTEAFF. The CDR3, as DNA: TGTGTCAGCAGCCCCCTGGTTGGAACTGAAGCTTTCTTT.

A note on this clonotype: A much larger clone differs by one base, so this may be a read error. This rearrangement joins TRBV7-2 to TRBJ2-3, with D possibly TRBD2 on 5 matching bases. Between the trimmed V and J ends, which lost 5 bases and 7 bases, there was a span of 28 bases. The CDR3 consists of 18 residues. CDR1 is SGHTA and CDR2 is FQGNSA in the germline V gene. CDR3 in amino acids: CASSLMTGFSSLLNTQYF. The CDR3, as DNA: TGTGCCAGCAGCCTTATGACGGGGTTTTCCTCTTTACTTAATACGCAGTATTTT. Using reference TRBV7-2 and TRBJ2-3 for the parts outside the CDR3, the full variable domain is GAGVSQSPSNKVTEKGKDVELRCDPISGHTALYWYRQSLGQGLEFLIYFQGNSAPDKSGLPSDRFSAERTGGSVSTLTIQRTQQEDSAVYLCASSLMTGFSSLLNTQYFGPGTRLTVL.

The chain uses TRBV20-1 and TRBJ1-3; D gene uncertain. The V end lost 2 bases, the J end lost 2 bases, and 7 bases lay between the germline ends. Germline V gene data show CDR1 as DFQATT and CDR2 as SNEGSKA (reference sequence). This CDR3 contains 13 residues. CDR3 DNA: TGCAGTGCTAGACAGCGCGCTGGAAACACCATATATTTT. This encodes CSARQRAGNTIYF.

This clonotype was detected a few times. The chain is built from TRBV20-1 and TRBJ2-2; possibly TRBD2 for D (5 bases). Trimming left V 5 bases short and J 3 bases short, with 13 bases between. The germline gives CDR1 DFQATT, CDR2 SNEGSKA (reference sequence). This CDR3 is 14 amino acids long. DNA for the CDR3: TGCAGTGCTGGTAGAGGGTTGGACACCGGGGAGCTGTTTTTT. Translated: CSAGRGLDTGELFF.

This clonotype came up a few times. The chain has TRBV4-3 and TRBJ2-3; 9 bases align to TRBD1. The CDR3 contains 17 residues. Germline CDR1 LGHNA, CDR2 YSLEER. V gave up 1 base and J gave up 3 bases; unmatched junction bases: 8. DNA of the CDR3: TGCGCCAGCAGCCAAGCGAGAAGGACAGGGGATACAGATACGCAGTATTTT. Amino acid sequence: CASSQARRTGDTDTQYF.

V is TRBV20-1 and J is TRBJ2-1; 10 nucleotides align to TRBD2. The J call may be faulty, since TRBJ2-7 better matches the DNA end. The germline CDR1 and CDR2 sequences are DFQATT and SNEGSKA (reference sequence). The CDR3 has 16 residues. The CDR3 is CSARDRTSGSYNEQYF. In DNA form, the CDR3 reads TGCAGTGCTAGAGACAGGACTAGCGGCTCCTACAATGAGCAGTACTTC.